Described below is a single T cell receptor beta chain sequence and its context. Antigen specificity is unknown. Primers included in the PCR were 60 Vbeta and 13 Jbeta primers. Profiling relied on immunoSEQ multiplex PCR, and the TCRdb table lists in-frame clones only, not all of them. This table has some 150,000 clones, approximately 80% appearing once. This entry is derived from a study of cytomegalovirus exposure and HLA in healthy donors. General observations from the study: The availability of immune exposure information extended only to CMV serostatus. After further analysis at a later stage, around 17,000 TCR beta sequences were associated with HLA alleles at 0.05 false discovery rate. It was confirmed in vitro that three of the CMV-associated chains were specific for CMV antigens.

The V end lost 3 bases, the J end lost 1 base, and 15 bases lay between the germline ends. The CDR3 extends over 16 amino acids. The germline CDR1 and CDR2 sequences are LGHNA and YNFKEQ. The rearrangement links TRBV4-2 to TRBJ1-1; D perhaps matches TRBD1 (6 bases). The sequenced sample was PBMCs. The receptor comes from a man aged 50 to 59 in good health and CMV-seronegative. The DNA for the CDR3 is TGTGCCAGCAGCCAGTCGAGGGGGGGGCAGAACACTGAAGCTTTCTTT. Protein: CASSQSRGGQNTEAFF.